The 7 T cell receptor beta chains presented below share a single source sample, sequenced in a study of shared clonotypes between healthy human individuals. Assay used: immunoSEQ multiplex PCR; TCRdb lists only in-frame clones, some missing. Of 1.4 million or so clones in the sample, about 98.5% are singletons; the top ten hold over 0.3%. Source material: naive CD4+ T cells sorted from blood. Regarding subset: CD45RA+ positively selected. These receptors all come from a man aged 30 to 39 in good health.

The chain couples TRBV10-1 to TRBJ2-1, with 9 bases aligning to TRBD2. The V gene's germline CDR1 is WNHNN and CDR2 SYGVQD (reference sequence). The CDR3 is made up of 14 amino acids. Trimming took 5 bases from V and 5 from J; bases not matched to a gene: 4. In nucleotides, the CDR3 is TGCGCCAGCAGTAATAGCGGGAGAAACAATGAGCAGTTCTTC. It codes for CASSNSGRNNEQFF.

The rearrangement joins TRBV6-1 to TRBJ2-2, with D perhaps TRBD2 (7 bases). V lost 7 bases to trimming and J lost 0 bases, with 12 bases between them. Per the germline V gene, CDR1 is MNHNS and CDR2 is SASEGT. The CDR3 extends over 15 amino acids. CDR3 bases: TGTGCCAGCACGAGGGGGGGACCGAACACCGGGGAGCTGTTTTTT. Its protein product is CASTRGGPNTGELFF.

The chain combines TRBV7-2 with TRBJ1-2; the D is unclear. This CDR3 is built from 17 residues. The V and J ends lost 0 bases and 1 base respectively, with 15 bases between them. Germline V gene lookup returns CDR1 SGHTA and CDR2 FQGNSA. The CDR3 spells CASSLAVATVGNYGYTF. The DNA for the CDR3 is TGTGCCAGCAGCTTAGCAGTGGCGACGGTGGGTAACTATGGCTACACCTTC.

This clone came up once. The gene calls are TRBV13 and TRBJ2-7, with a tentative D call TRBD1 (5 bases). The CDR3 length is 14 residues. Deletions cut 6 bases from V and 9 bases from J, with 21 bases between. Germline CDR1 is PRHDT and CDR2 is FYEKMQ (reference sequence). The CDR3 loop is CASSFDSGPRPQYF. In DNA form, the CDR3 reads TGTGCCAGCAGTTTCGATTCAGGGCCCCGGCCGCAGTACTTC.

The V and J genes are TRBV28 and TRBJ2-2, with TRBD1 as a possible D gene (5 bases). The CDR3 runs 18 residues. Trimming removed 3 bases at V and 6 bases at J, with 23 bases between. CDR1 is MDHEN and CDR2 is SYDVKM in the germline V gene. The CDR3 DNA sequence: TGTGCCAGCAGTTTGGTTGGCGGCGGACAAGGGCTAGCCGGGGAGCTGTTTTTT. It codes for CASSLVGGGQGLAGELFF.

CDR3 DNA: TGCGCCAGCAGGGAGACAGGGAATAGCAATCAGCCCCAGCATTTT. This codes for CASRETGNSNQPQHF. This chain connects TRBV5-1 to TRBJ1-5; 7 nucleotides align to TRBD1. The CDR3 spans 15 residues. Germline V gene lookup returns CDR1 SGHRS and CDR2 YFSETQ. V lost 5 bases to trimming and J lost 0 bases; unmatched junction nucleotides: 5.

The chain combines TRBV5-1 with TRBJ2-7, with 13 bases identical to TRBD2. V shed 4 bases, J shed 4 bases, and the junction held 11 bases outside the gene matches. CDR1 SGHRS and CDR2 YFSETQ come from the germline V gene. The length of the CDR3 is 17 residues. CDR3 amino acids: CASSHGLAGDLLYEQYF. The CDR3 region has the DNA TGCGCCAGCAGCCACGGACTAGCGGGAGATTTACTTTACGAGCAGTACTTC.